Sequencing of this T cell receptor beta chain was carried out in a study of blood T cell repertoires in COVID-19. Per the germline V gene, CDR1 is SGHTA and CDR2 is FQGNSA. Germline trimming cut 4 bases from V and 4 bases from J; bases unmatched to any gene: 12. This CDR3 comprises 17 residues. Profiling relied on immunoSEQ multiplex PCR, and the TCRdb table lists in-frame clones only, not all of them. The sample records around 180,000 clones, approximately 79% being singletons. The sample comprised peripheral blood. This clonotype originated in a woman older than 75 with acute or convalescent COVID-19. The V and J genes are TRBV7-2 and TRBJ2-2; 7 bases map to TRBD2. CDR3 amino acids: CASSSSLAGAATGELFF. CDR3 DNA: TGTGCCAGCAGCTCGTCGTTGGCGGGAGCGGCCACCGGGGAGCTGTTTTTT.